Listed below are T cell receptor beta chains from one sample, sequenced in a study of blood T cells in healthy people across ages. TCRdb processed the 5' RACE reads anew with MiXCR; each CDR3 protein has one entry. This sample has 700,000 to 850,000 distinct CDR3 sequences, with around 34% found just once. Specimen: blood. All receptors come from a young man in good health. Both conserved end residues are part of each CDR3. Each record gives: D gene, V gene, J gene, CDR3 protein. A D gene is named only where the DNA matches it firmly.

NA	TRBV4-3	TRBJ2-3	CASSLSRGTDTQYF
NA	TRBV4-2	TRBJ1-2	CASSQEGGAGNYGYTF
NA	TRBV20-1	TRBJ1-1	CSARTDGAEAFF
NA	TRBV7-3	TRBJ1-5	CASSLKRVQGIYSNQPQHF
NA	TRBV7-2	TRBJ2-3	CASRVGSDTQYF
TRBD2	TRBV24-1	TRBJ2-5	CATSDATSGGYNEQYF
NA	TRBV12-3/TRBV12-4	TRBJ2-5	CASTLTSQETQYF
TRBD2	TRBV20-1	NA	CSARAPGERGYQETQFF
NA	TRBV7-2	TRBJ2-5	CASSNPREQYF
NA	TRBV7-9	TRBJ1-1	CASSFQKIPTNTEAFF
NA	TRBV25-1	TRBJ2-5	CASSPGGHVETQYF
NA	TRBV7-3	TRBJ2-3	CASSLRITGTQYF
NA	TRBV29-1	TRBJ2-1	CSATSSLQFF
NA	TRBV7-2	TRBJ2-5	CASSRYGTQETQYF
NA	TRBV13	TRBJ2-1	CASTTRRTSFSSYNEQFF